The source of this TCR beta chain is a study of cytomegalovirus exposure and HLA in healthy donors. Remarks on this clone: The antigen is unknown.

V trimming: 4 bases; J trimming: 6 bases; junction bases outside the gene matches: 5. Germline values: CDR1 SNHLY, CDR2 FYNNEI. CDR3 length equals 14 residues. Study results and limitations: Donor immune exposure was known only as CMV serostatus. On later analysis, the bulk of CMV-associated TCR beta chains appeared to be HLA-restricted. Previously analyzed data showed that most TCR beta V segments were productive at a frequency of about 90% or about 30%.

Primers included in the PCR were 60 Vbeta and 13 Jbeta primers. The repertoire was sequenced with immunoSEQ multiplex PCR; TCRdb's copy has only in-frame clones and lacks some. This sample has 100,000 to 150,000 clones, with roughly 70% found just once. Healthy individuals who donated bone marrow served as the donors. The V and J genes are TRBV2 and TRBJ1-2; 10 bases are a match to TRBD1. This clonotype was sampled from a man aged 40-55 years in good health and CMV-seropositive. Material for sequencing was PBMCs. Written as DNA, the CDR3 is TGTGCCAGCAGTGGGGACAGGGGAGGAAATGGCTACACCTTC. It translates to CASSGDRGGNGYTF.